A single sample is the source of the 14 T cell receptor beta chains below, sequenced in a study of shared clonotypes between healthy human individuals. Assay: immunoSEQ multiplex PCR; the TCRdb copy retains only in-frame clones and omits some. The sample holds over 1.5 million clones; nearly 99% are singletons and the top ten take about 0.45%. Input material: naive CD4+ T cells sorted from blood. As to subset: CD45RA+ positively selected. These receptors were taken from a man in his thirties or forties in good health.

The V call is TRBV29-1, the J call TRBJ2-3; 10 bases agree with TRBD2. Germline lookup yields CDR1 SQVTM and CDR2 ANQGSEA. V shed 2 bases, J shed 12 bases, and the junction held 2 bases outside the gene matches. The CDR3 runs 11 residues. The DNA for the CDR3 is TGCAGCGTTGAACTAGCGGGAGCCCAGTATTTT. Encoded protein: CSVELAGAQYF.

The chain uses TRBV5-1 and TRBJ1-2; TRBD1 matches 7 bases. There are 14 residues in the CDR3. In germline, CDR1 is SGHRS, CDR2 YFSETQ. V lost 4 bases, J lost 8 bases, and 11 bases stayed unmatched. DNA of the CDR3: TGCGCCAGCAGCCTGACAGGGTTAGAAGGAGGCTACACCTTC. It is translated as CASSLTGLEGGYTF.

This chain uses TRBV6-5 with TRBJ2-1; D call uncertain. Per the germline V gene, CDR1 is MNHEY and CDR2 is SVGAGI. V was pared by 2 bases and J by 2 bases, with 7 bases between. The length of the CDR3 is 14 residues. The CDR3, as DNA: TGTGCCAGCAGTTACAGACCGACCTACAATGAGCAGTTCTTC. Amino acids: CASSYRPTYNEQFF.

Details on this clone: At the DNA level, this CDR3 is encoded by other sequences in the same sample as well. V gene TRBV5-1 combines with J gene TRBJ2-1; 12 nucleotides align to TRBD2. The CDR3 has 15 amino acids. Trimming removed 4 bases from V and 6 bases from J; junction bases left unmatched: 5. Germline CDR1 is SGHRS and CDR2 is YFSETQ. The CDR3 DNA reads as TGCGCCAGCAGCCCTCTAGCGGGAGGGCGCAATGAGCAGTTCTTC. Protein product: CASSPLAGGRNEQFF.

This chain connects TRBV5-1 to TRBJ2-7, with 7 bases identical to TRBD1. The V and J ends lost 4 bases and 9 bases, in that order; junction bases with no gene match: 7. The CDR3 runs to 12 residues. Per germline, CDR1 SGHRS and CDR2 YFSETQ. The CDR3 nucleotides are TGCGCCAGCAGCGCAGACAGGGTTGGGCAGTACTTC. Translation gives CASSADRVGQYF.

V usage is TRBV5-4 and J usage is TRBJ1-2; D not certain. The CDR3 runs 15 residues. The V end lost 1 base, the J end lost 8 bases, and 18 bases lay between the germline ends. CDR1 SGHNT and CDR2 YYREEE come from the germline V gene (reference sequence). The CDR3 sequence is CASSLRHSPTGGYTF. DNA for the CDR3: TGTGCCAGCAGCTTGAGGCACAGCCCGACTGGGGGCTACACCTTC.

Concerning this clone: The same CDR3 arises from other DNA sequences in this sample as well. This chain links TRBV9 with TRBJ2-5; weak D call: TRBD1 (6 bases). The V end was cut by 2 bases, the J end by 1 base, with 9 bases between. Germline-derived CDR1 and CDR2 are SGDLS and YYNGEE. The CDR3 consists of 14 residues. In DNA form, the CDR3 reads TGTGCCAGCAGCGTGGCAGGGGCCCAAGAGACCCAGTACTTC. Encoded protein: CASSVAGAQETQYF.

This CDR3 is CASSRIGQPYEQYF. CDR3 DNA sequence: TGTGCCAGCAGCCGTATCGGACAACCCTACGAGCAGTACTTC. This chain connects TRBV5-5 to TRBJ2-7; perhaps TRBD1 as D (5 bases). The V gene's germline CDR1 is SGHKS and CDR2 YYEKEE (reference sequence). V lost 4 bases and J lost 2, with 13 bases in between. This CDR3 has 14 amino acids. Looking up the rest from reference TRBV5-5 and TRBJ2-7 gives the full variable domain: DAGVTQSPTHLIKTRGQQVTLRCSPISGHKSVSWYQQVLGQGPQFIFQYYEKEERGRGNFPDRFSARQFPNYSSELNVNALLLGDSALYLCASSRIGQPYEQYFGPGTRLTVT.

The chain combines TRBV5-4 with TRBJ1-2; no reliable D call. This CDR3 comprises 14 residues. V was clipped by 2 bases and J by 0 bases, with 8 bases between them. Germline V gene lookup returns CDR1 SGHNT and CDR2 YYREEE (reference sequence). CDR3 bases: TGTGCCAGCAGCTTAGGTACGGCTAACTATGGCTACACCTTC. It specifies CASSLGTANYGYTF.

This chain uses TRBV28 with TRBJ1-2, with TRBD1 matching 9 bases. Germline V CDR1 and CDR2: MDHEN, SYDVKM. The CDR3 totals 15 residues. V gave up 5 bases and J gave up 2 bases; unmatched junction bases: 6. The CDR3 DNA reads TGTGCCAGCAGTATCTCGACAGGGGGGAACTATGGCTACACCTTC. This translates into CASSISTGGNYGYTF.

In its sample, this clone was seen once. The chain combines TRBV5-1 with TRBJ2-7; TRBD1 might be the D (6 bases). CDR1 is SGHRS, CDR2 YFSETQ, per germline. This CDR3 is 14 amino acids long. V lost 5 bases and J lost 2, with 14 bases in between. CDR3 bases: TGCGCCAGCAGTCATGGGCAGGGGCCCTACGAGCAGTACTTC. Protein: CASSHGQGPYEQYF.

The genes are TRBV7-2 and TRBJ2-2, with D tentatively TRBD1 or TRBD2 (6 bases each). Trimming pared 5 bases from V and 4 bases from J, leaving 14 bases between. The CDR3 consists of 15 residues. Looked up from germline, CDR1 is SGHTA and CDR2 is FQGNSA. CDR3 bases: TGTGCCAGCAGCCGAGGAAAGGGGGGCACCGGGGAGCTGTTTTTT. Translated: CASSRGKGGTGELFF.

The chain combines TRBV4-3 with TRBJ2-7, with 12 bases lining up with TRBD2. Germline CDR1 is LGHNA and CDR2 is YSLEER. V was clipped by 4 bases and J by 0 bases; unmatched bases: 7. CDR3 length equals 17 residues. CDR3 sequence (DNA): TGCGCCAGCAGCCGAGCTACGACTAGCGGGAGCTCCTACGAGCAGTACTTC. Its protein product is CASSRATTSGSSYEQYF.

The chain uses TRBV5-1 and TRBJ2-3; 7 bases match TRBD2. The CDR3 covers 17 residues. V was clipped by 6 bases and J by 0 bases; unmatched bases: 13. Germline values: CDR1 SGHRS, CDR2 YFSETQ. The CDR3 loop reads CASTAPREAASTDTQYF. The CDR3 DNA reads as TGCGCCAGCACGGCACCTCGGGAGGCCGCGAGCACAGATACGCAGTATTTT.